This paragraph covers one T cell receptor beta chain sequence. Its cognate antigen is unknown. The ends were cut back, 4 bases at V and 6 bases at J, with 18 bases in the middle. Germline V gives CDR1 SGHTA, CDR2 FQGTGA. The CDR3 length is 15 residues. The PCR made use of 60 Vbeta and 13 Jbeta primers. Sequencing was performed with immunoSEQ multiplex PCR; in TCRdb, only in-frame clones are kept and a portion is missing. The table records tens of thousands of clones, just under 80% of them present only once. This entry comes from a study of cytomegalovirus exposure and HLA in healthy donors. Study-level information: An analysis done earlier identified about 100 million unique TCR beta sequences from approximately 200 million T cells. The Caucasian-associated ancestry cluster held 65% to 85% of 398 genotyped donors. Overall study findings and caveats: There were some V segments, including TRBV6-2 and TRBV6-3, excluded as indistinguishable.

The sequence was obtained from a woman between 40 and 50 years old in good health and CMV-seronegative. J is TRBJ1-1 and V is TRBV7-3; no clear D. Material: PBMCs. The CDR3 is CASSSGSTPGAEAFF. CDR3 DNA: TGTGCCAGCAGCTCGGGGAGCACACCGGGCGCTGAAGCTTTCTTT.